This TCR beta chain was obtained from a study of beta chain features in type 1 diabetes. The germline CDR1 and CDR2 sequences are ENHRY and SYGVKD. V gave up 6 bases and J gave up 7 bases; unmatched junction bases: 6. The CDR3 length is 14 residues. The whole isolated RNA underwent reverse transcription, so sequencing captured expressed TCRB transcripts. Repertoires were generated with immunoSEQ multiplex PCR, while TCRdb's copy carries only in-frame clones and drops some. The repertoire holds 120,000 to 150,000 clones, with 40% to 60% as singletons. The sequencing input was Tregs from blood. This clonotype was sampled from a young man in good health. This rearrangement joins TRBV10-3 to TRBJ1-6, with 7 bases that match TRBD1. DNA of the CDR3: TGTGCCATCAGCGTTACAGGGGTCAATTCACCCCTCCACTTT. Translating gives CAISVTGVNSPLHF.